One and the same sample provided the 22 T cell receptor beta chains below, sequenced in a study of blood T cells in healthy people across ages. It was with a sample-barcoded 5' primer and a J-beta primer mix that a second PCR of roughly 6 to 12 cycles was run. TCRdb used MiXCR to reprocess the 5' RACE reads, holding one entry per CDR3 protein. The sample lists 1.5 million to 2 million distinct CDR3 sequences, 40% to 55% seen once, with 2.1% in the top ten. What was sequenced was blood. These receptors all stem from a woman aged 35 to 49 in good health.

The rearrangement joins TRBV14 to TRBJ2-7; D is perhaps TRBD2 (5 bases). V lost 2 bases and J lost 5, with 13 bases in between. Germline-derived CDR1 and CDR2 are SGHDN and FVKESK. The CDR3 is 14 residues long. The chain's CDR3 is CASSQQFYGDEQYF. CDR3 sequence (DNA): TGTGCCAGCAGCCAACAGTTTTACGGGGACGAGCAGTACTTC.

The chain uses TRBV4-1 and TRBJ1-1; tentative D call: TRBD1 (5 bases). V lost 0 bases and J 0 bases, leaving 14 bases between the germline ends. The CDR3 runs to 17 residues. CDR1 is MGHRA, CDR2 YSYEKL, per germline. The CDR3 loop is CASSQDKGRVVNTEAFF. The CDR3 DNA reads TGCGCCAGCAGCCAAGATAAGGGGAGGGTAGTGAACACTGAAGCTTTCTTT.

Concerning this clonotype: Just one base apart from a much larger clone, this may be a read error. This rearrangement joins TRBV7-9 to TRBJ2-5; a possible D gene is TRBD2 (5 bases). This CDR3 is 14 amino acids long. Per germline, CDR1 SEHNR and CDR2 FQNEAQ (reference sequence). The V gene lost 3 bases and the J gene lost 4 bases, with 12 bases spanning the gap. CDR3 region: CASSFLSGRETQYF. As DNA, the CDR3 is TGTGCCAGCAGCTTTTTAAGCGGACGAGAGACCCAGTACTTC. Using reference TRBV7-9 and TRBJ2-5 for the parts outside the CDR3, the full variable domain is DTGVSQNPRHKITKRGQNVTFRCDPISEHNRLYWYRQTLGQGPEFLTYFQNEAQLEKSRLLSDRFSAERPKGSFSTLEIQRTEQGDSAMYLCASSFLSGRETQYFGPGTRLLVL.

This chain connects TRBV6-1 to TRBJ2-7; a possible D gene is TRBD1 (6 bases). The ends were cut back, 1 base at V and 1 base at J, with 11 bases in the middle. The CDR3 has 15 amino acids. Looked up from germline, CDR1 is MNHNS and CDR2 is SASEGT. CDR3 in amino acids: CASSEGGTSSYEQYF. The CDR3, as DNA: TGTGCCAGCAGTGAAGGAGGGACATCATCCTACGAGCAGTACTTC.

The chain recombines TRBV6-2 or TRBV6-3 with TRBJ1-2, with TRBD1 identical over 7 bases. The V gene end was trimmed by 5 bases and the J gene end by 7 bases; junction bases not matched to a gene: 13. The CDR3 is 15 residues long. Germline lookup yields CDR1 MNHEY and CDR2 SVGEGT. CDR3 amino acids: CASSIRQGLISGYTF. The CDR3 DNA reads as TGTGCCAGCAGTATAAGACAGGGTCTCATCAGTGGCTACACCTTC.

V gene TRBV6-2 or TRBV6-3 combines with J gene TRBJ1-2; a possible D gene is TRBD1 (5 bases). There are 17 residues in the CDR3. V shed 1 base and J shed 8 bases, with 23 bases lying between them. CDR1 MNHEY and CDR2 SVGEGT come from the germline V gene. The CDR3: CASSYLRTGQGRHGYTF. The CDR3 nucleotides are TGTGCCAGCAGTTACTTGCGAACTGGGCAGGGAAGGCACGGCTACACCTTC.

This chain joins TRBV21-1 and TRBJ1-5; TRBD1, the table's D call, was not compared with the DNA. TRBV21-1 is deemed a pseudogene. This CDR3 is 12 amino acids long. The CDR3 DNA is TGTGCCAGCAGCGACCGGGACAGGCCCCAGCATTTT. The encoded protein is CASSDRDRPQHF.

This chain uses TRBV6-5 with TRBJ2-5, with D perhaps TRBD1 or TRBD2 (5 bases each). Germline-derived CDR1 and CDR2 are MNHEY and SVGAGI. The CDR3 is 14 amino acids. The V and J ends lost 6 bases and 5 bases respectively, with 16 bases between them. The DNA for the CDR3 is TGTGCCAGCAGAACCGGGACGCCTGGGGAGACCCAGTACTTC. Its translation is CASRTGTPGETQYF.

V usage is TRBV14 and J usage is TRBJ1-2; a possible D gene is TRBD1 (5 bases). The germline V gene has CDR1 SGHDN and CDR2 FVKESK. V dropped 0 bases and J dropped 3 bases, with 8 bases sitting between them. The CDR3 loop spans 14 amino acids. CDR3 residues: CASSQEPGYYGYTF. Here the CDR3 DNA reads TGTGCCAGCAGCCAAGAGCCAGGGTACTATGGCTACACCTTC. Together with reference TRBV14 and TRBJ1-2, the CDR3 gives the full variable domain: EAGVTQFPSHSVIEKGQTVTLRCDPISGHDNLYWYRRVMGKEIKFLLHFVKESKQDESGMPNNRFLAERTGGTYSTLKVQPAELEDSGVYFCASSQEPGYYGYTFGSGTRLTVV.

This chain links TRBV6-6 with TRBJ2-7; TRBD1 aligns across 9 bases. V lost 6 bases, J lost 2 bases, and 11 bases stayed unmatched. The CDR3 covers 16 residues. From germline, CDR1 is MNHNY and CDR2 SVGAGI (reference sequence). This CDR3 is CASSYPRGTGTYEQYF. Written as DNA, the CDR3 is TGTGCCAGCAGCTATCCCCGGGGGACAGGGACCTACGAGCAGTACTTC.

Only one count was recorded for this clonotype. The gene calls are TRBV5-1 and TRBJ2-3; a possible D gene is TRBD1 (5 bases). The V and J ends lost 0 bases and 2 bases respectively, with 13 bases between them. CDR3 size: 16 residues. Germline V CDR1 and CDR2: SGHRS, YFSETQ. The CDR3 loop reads CASSLGQSWVTDTQYF. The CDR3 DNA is TGCGCCAGCAGCTTGGGACAGTCCTGGGTCACAGATACGCAGTATTTT.

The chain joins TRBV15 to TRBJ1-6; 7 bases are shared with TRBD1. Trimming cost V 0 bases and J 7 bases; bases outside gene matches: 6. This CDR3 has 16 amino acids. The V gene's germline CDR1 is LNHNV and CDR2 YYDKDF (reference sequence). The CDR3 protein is CATSRDSGTANSPLHF. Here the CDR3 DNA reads TGTGCCACCAGCAGAGACTCCGGGACAGCGAATTCACCCCTCCACTTT.

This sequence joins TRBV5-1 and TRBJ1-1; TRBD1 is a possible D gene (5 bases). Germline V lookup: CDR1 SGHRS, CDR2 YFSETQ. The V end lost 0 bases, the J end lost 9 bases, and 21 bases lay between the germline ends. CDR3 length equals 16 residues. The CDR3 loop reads CASSLVSGTAVTKAFF. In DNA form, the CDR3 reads TGCGCCAGCAGCTTGGTATCTGGGACCGCAGTTACTAAAGCTTTCTTT. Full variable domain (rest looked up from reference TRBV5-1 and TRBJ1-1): KAGVTQTPRYLIKTRGQQVTLSCSPISGHRSVSWYQQTPGQGLQFLFEYFSETQRNKGNFPGRFSGRQFSNSRSEMNVSTLELGDSALYLCASSLVSGTAVTKAFFGQGTRLTVV.

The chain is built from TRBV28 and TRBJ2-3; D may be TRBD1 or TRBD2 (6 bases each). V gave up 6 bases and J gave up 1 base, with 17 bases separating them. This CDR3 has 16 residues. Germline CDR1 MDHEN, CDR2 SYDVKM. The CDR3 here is CASSPGVPGGTDTQYF. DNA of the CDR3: TGTGCCAGCAGCCCAGGGGTCCCGGGGGGCACAGATACGCAGTATTTT.

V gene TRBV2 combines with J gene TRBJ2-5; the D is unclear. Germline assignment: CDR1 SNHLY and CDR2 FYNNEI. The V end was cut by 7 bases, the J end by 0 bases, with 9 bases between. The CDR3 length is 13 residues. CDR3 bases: TGTGCCAGCAAACTGGCAAACCAAGAGACCCAGTACTTC. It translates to CASKLANQETQYF.

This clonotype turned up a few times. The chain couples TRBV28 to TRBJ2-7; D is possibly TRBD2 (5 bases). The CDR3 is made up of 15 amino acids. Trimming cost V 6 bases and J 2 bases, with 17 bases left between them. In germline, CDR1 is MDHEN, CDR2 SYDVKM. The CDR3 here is CASRGDENPPYEQYF. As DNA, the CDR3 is TGTGCCAGCAGGGGAGACGAAAATCCCCCCTACGAGCAGTACTTC.

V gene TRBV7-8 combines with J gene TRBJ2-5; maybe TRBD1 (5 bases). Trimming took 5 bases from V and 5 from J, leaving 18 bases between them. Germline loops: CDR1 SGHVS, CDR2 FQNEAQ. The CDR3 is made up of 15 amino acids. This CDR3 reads CASSQTAGKRETQYF. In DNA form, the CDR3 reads TGTGCCAGCAGCCAGACTGCAGGGAAGAGGGAGACCCAGTACTTC.

CDR3 sequence reads: CASSLDRAGSSYNEQFF. The CDR3 DNA follows: TGTGCCAGCAGCTTGGATAGAGCGGGAAGCTCCTACAATGAGCAGTTCTTC. V is TRBV5-5 and J is TRBJ2-1; the match to TRBD2 covers 7 bases. Unmatched junction bases numbered 6, after V lost 0 bases and J lost 0 bases. The CDR3 loop spans 17 amino acids. Germline CDR1 reads SGHKS; CDR2 reads YYEKEE (reference sequence).

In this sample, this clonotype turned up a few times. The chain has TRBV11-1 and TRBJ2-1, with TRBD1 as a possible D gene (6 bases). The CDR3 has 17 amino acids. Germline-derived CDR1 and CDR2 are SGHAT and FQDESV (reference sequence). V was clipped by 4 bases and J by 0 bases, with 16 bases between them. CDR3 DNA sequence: TGTGCCAGCAGCTCGCCTCGGGACACTAGCTCCTACAATGAGCAGTTCTTC. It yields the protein CASSSPRDTSSYNEQFF.

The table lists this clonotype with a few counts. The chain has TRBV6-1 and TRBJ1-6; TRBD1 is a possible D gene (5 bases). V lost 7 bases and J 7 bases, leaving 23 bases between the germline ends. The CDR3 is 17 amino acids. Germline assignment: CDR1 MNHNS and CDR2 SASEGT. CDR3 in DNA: TGTGCCAGCATCAGAAACGGGGACGGATCCCAGAATTCACCCCTCCACTTT. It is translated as CASIRNGDGSQNSPLHF.

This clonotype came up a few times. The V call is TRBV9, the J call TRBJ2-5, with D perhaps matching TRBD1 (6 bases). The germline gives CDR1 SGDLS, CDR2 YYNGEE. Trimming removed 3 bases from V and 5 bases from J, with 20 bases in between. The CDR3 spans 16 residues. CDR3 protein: CASSAQQGASGETQYF. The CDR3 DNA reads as TGTGCCAGCAGCGCGCAACAGGGCGCCTCCGGGGAGACCCAGTACTTC.

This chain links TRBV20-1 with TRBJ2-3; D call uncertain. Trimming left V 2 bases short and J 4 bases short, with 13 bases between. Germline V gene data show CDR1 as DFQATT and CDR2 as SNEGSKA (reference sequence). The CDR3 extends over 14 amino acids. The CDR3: CSARLGMPSDTQYF. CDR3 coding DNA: TGCAGTGCTAGACTGGGGATGCCATCAGATACGCAGTATTTT.